The T cell receptor (beta chain) under discussion was sequenced for a study of Ad26.COV2.S vaccination and SARS-CoV-2 variants. With V trimmed by 0 bases and J by 2 bases, 4 bases remained unmatched. The germline CDR1 and CDR2 sequences are SGHVS and FNYEAQ. This CDR3 has 16 residues. The treatment is: about 20 received Ad26.COV2.S at low or high dose, single or two shots; five or six received placebo; per-sample allocation not given. Sample collection was performed on day 63 after the first vaccine or placebo injection. Produced via immunoSEQ multiplex PCR; TCRdb's table is partial and in-frame only. The repertoire consists of some 460,000 clones, with 80% to 90% occurring once and the leading ten covering around 1.6%.

The receptor was derived from a person aged 18-60 years who received the Ad26.COV2.S COVID-19 vaccine or a placebo. This sequence joins TRBV7-6 and TRBJ2-7; 10 nucleotides line up with TRBD1. Specimen: peripheral blood, collected in a trial of Ad26.COV2.S vaccine versus placebo. The chain's CDR3 is CASSLAVGQGTYEQYF. The CDR3 nucleotides are TGTGCCAGCAGCTTAGCGGTGGGACAGGGGACCTACGAGCAGTACTTC.